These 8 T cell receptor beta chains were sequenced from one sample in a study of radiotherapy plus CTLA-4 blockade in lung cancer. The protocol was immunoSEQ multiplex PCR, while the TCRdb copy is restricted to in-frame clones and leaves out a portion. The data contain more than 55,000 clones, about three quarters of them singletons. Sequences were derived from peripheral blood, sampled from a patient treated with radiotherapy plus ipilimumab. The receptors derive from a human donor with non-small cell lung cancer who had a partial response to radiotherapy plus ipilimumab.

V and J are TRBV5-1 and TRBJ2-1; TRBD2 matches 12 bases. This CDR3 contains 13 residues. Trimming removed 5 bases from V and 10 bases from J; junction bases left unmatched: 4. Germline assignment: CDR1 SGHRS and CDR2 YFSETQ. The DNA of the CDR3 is TGCGCCAGCAGACTAGCGGGGGGAGGAGAGCAGTTCTTC. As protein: CASRLAGGGEQFF.

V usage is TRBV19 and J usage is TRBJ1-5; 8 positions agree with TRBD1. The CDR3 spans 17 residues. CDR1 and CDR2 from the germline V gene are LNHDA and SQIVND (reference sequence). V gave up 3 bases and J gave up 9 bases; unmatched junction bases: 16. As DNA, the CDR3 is TGTGCCAGTAGTATTGGGACAGGTCAGAGGGCATCATCGCCCCAGCATTTT. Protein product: CASSIGTGQRASSPQHF.

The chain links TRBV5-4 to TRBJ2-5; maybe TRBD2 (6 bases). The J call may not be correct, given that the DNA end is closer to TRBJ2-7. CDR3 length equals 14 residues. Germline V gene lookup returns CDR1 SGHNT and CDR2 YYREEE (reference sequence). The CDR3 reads CASSPAGRAYEQYF. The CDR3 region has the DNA TGTGCCAGCAGCCCAGCCGGGAGAGCCTACGAGCAGTACTTC.

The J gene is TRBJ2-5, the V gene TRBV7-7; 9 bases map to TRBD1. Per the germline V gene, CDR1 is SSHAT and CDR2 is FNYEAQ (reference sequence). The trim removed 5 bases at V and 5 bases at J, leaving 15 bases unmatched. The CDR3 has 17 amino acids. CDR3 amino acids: CASSRSAGQGRRETQYF. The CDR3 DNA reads TGTGCCAGCAGCCGCTCCGCGGGACAGGGAAGACGGGAGACCCAGTACTTC.

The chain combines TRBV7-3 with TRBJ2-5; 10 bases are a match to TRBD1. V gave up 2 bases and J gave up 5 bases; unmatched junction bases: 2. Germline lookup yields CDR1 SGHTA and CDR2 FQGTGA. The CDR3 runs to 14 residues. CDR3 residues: CASSLGDRGETQYF. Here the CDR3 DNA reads TGTGCCAGCAGCTTAGGGGACAGGGGTGAGACCCAGTACTTC. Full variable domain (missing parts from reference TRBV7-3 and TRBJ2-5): GAGVSQTPSNKVTEKGKYVELRCDPISGHTALYWYRQSLGQGPEFLIYFQGTGAADDSGLPNDRFFAVRPEGSVSTLKIQRTERGDSAVYLCASSLGDRGETQYFGPGTRLLVL.

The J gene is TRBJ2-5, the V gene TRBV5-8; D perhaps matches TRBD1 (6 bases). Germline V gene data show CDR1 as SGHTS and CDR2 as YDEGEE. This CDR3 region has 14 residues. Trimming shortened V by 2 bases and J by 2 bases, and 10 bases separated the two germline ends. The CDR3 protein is CASSLGQLQETQYF. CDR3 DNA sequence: TGTGCCAGCAGCTTAGGACAGCTACAAGAGACCCAGTACTTC.

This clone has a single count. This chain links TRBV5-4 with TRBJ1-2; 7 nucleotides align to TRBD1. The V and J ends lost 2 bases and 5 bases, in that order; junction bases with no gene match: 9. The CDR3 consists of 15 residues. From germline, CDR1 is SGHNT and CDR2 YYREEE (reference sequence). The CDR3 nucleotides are TGTGCCAGCAGCTTAATCATGGACAGGTTGTATGGCTACACCTTC. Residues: CASSLIMDRLYGYTF.

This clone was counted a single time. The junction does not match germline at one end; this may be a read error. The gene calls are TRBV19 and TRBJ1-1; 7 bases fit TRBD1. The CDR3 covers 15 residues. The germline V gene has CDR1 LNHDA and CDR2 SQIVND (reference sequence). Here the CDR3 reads CGSSLRAGGNTEAFF. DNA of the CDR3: TGTGGCAGTAGTCTCCGGGCAGGGGGGAACACTGAAGCTTTCTTT.